This TCR beta chain was captured by sequencing in a study of glioma-infiltrating T cells after dendritic cell vaccination. On the study more broadly: Dendritic cell vaccine was injected intradermally three times, biweekly.

In the case of this clone: Its target is unknown.

The primer mix had 60 V beta and 13 J beta primers. Sequencing used immunoSEQ multiplex PCR; TCRdb keeps in-frame clones, though not all of them. Among about 64,000 clones listed, approximately 78% were seen once. Notes on the study in general: TCR clonality showed no direct relationship with survival.

The source material was blood, sampled before dendritic cell vaccination. The receptor comes from a human donor with glioblastoma.

The CDR3 reads CASSPPADTQYF. CDR3 DNA: TGTGCCAGCTCACCACCCGCAGATACGCAGTATTTT. This sequence joins TRBV18 and TRBJ2-3, with D uncertain. Per germline, CDR1 KGHSH and CDR2 LQKENI. CDR3 length: 12 amino acids. Trimming removed 0 bases from V and 4 bases from J, with 2 bases in between.